This T cell receptor (beta chain) was obtained from a study of CD8+ T cells in alopecia areata. Described treatment: oral pan-JAK inhibitor, 5-10 mg twice daily. CDR1 and CDR2 from the germline V gene are SGHDT and YYEEEE. The CDR3 consists of 13 residues. Deletions cut 3 bases from V and 8 bases from J, with 14 bases between. RNA was extracted and reverse transcribed into cDNA as the sequencing template. Generated by immunoSEQ multiplex PCR, the TCRdb table keeps only in-frame clones and is missing some. Altogether 150,000 or so clones are present, 58% being singletons, with the ten largest covering 16%. Overall study findings and caveats: Sequencing of scalp samples also captures resident alphabeta T cells of normal skin.

On this clone: The antigen is unknown.

The sequence derives from a human donor with alopecia areata. The chain combines TRBV5-6 with TRBJ1-2; D uncertain. Material: CD4+ T cells sorted from blood, obtained between weeks 55 and 65, from a patient treated with tofacitinib. The DNA for the CDR3 is TGTGCCAGCAGCTCGCCTCCTAGGAACGGCTACACCTTC. This encodes CASSSPPRNGYTF.